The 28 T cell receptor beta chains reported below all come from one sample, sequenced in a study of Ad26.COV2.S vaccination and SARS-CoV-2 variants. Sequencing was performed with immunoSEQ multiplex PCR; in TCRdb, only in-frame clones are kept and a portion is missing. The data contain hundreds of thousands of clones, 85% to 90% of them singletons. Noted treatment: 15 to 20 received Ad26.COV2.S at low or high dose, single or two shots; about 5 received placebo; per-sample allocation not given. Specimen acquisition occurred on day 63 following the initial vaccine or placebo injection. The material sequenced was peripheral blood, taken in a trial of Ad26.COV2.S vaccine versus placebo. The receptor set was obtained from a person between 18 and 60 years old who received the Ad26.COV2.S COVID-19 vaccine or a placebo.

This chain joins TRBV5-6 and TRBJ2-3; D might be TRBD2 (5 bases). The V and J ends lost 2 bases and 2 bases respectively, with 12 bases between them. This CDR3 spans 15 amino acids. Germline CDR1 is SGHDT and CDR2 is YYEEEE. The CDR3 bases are TGTGCCAGCAGCTTAGGCCAGCGGACCACAGATACGCAGTATTTT. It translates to CASSLGQRTTDTQYF. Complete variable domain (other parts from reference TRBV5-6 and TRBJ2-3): DAGVTQSPTHLIKTRGQQVTLRCSPKSGHDTVSWYQQALGQGPQFIFQYYEEEERQRGNFPDRFSGHQFPNYSSELNVNALLLGDSALYLCASSLGQRTTDTQYFGPGTRLTVL.

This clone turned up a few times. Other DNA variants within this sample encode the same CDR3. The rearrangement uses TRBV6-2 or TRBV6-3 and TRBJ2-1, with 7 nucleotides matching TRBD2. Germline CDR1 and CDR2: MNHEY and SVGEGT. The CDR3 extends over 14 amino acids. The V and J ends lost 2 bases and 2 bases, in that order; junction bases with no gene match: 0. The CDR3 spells CASSYGGAYNEQFF. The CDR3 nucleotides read TGTGCCAGCAGTTACGGGGGGGCCTACAATGAGCAGTTCTTC.

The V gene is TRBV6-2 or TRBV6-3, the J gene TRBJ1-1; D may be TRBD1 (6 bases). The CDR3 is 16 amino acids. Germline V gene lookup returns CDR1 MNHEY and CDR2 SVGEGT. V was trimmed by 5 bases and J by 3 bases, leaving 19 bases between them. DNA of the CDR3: TGTGCCAGCAGTCCGCCGGGATGGGGGGCGGACACTGAAGCTTTCTTT. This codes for CASSPPGWGADTEAFF.

The CDR3 coding sequence is TGCAGCGCCGACAGGGAGAACACTGAAGCTTTCTTT. The encoded protein is CSADRENTEAFF. The rearrangement links TRBV29-1 to TRBJ1-1; 7 bases align to TRBD1. V lost 7 bases and J lost 1; bases outside the gene matches: 3. CDR1 and CDR2 (germline): SQVTM, ANQGSEA. The CDR3 spans 12 residues.

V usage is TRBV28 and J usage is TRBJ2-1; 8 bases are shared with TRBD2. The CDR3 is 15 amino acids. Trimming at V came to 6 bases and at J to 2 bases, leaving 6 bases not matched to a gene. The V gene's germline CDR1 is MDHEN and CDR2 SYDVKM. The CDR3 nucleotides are TGTGCCAGCAGGCCGGGGGGGATCACCTACAATGAGCAGTTCTTC. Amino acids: CASRPGGITYNEQFF.

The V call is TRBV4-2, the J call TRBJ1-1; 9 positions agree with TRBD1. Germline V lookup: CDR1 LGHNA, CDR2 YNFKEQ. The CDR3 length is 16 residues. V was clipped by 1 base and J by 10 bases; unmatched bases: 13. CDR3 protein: CASSQVGDRDWVGAFF. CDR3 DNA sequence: TGTGCCAGCAGCCAAGTAGGGGACAGGGATTGGGTCGGAGCTTTCTTT.

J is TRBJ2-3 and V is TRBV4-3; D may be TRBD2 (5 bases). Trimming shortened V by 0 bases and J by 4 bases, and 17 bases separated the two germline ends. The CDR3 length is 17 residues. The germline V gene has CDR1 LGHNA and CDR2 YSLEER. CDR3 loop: CASSQEGWGEEADTQYF. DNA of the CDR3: TGCGCCAGCAGCCAAGAGGGTTGGGGAGAGGAGGCAGATACGCAGTATTTT.

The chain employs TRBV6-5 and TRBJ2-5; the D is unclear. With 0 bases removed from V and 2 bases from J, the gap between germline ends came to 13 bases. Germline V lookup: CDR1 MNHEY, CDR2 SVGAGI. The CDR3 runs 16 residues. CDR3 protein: CASSYSLGSGQETQYF. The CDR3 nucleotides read TGTGCCAGCAGTTACTCGCTAGGATCCGGGCAAGAGACCCAGTACTTC.

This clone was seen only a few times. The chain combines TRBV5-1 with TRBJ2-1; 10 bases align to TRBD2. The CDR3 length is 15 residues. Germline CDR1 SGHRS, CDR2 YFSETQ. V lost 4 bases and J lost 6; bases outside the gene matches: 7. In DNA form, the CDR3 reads TGCGCCAGCAGCAGCACCCTAGCGGGAGTCAATGAGCAGTTCTTC. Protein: CASSSTLAGVNEQFF.

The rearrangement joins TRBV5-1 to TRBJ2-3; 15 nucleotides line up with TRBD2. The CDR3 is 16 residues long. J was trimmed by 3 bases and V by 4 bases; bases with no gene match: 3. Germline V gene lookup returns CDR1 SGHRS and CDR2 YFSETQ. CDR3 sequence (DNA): TGCGCCAGCAGCACCGGGACTAGCGGGGGGACAGATACGCAGTATTTT. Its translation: CASSTGTSGGTDTQYF.

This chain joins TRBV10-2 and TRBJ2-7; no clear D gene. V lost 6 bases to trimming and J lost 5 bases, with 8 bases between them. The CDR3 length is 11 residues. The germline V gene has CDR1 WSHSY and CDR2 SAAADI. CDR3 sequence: CASSPEDEQYF. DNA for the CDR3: TGCGCCAGCAGCCCCGAGGACGAGCAGTACTTC.

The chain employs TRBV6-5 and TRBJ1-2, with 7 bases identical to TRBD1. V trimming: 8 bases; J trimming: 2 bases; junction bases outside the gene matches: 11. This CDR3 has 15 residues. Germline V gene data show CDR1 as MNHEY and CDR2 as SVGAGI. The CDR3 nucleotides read TGTGCCAGCCGTTCCGGAGGGGGCCCAAACTATGGCTACACCTTC. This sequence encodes CASRSGGGPNYGYTF.

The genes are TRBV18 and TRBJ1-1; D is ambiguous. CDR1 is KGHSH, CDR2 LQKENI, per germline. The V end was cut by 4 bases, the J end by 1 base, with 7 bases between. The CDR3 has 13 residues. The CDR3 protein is CASSREQNTEAFF. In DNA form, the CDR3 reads TGTGCCAGCTCACGGGAACAGAACACTGAAGCTTTCTTT.

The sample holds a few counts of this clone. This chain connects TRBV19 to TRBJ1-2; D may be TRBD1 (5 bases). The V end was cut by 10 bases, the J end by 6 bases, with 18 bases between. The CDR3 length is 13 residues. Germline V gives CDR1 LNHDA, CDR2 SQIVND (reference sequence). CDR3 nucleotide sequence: TGTGCCATTCAGGACCGGCCGGGGGATGGCTACACCTTC. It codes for CAIQDRPGDGYTF.

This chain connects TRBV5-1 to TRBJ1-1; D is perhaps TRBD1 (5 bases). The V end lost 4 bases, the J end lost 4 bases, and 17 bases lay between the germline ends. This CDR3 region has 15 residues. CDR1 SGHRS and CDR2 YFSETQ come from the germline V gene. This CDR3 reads CASSPQDPGGTEAFF. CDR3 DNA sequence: TGCGCCAGCAGCCCACAGGACCCCGGTGGCACTGAAGCTTTCTTT. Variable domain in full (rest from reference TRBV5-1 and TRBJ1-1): KAGVTQTPRYLIKTRGQQVTLSCSPISGHRSVSWYQQTPGQGLQFLFEYFSETQRNKGNFPGRFSGRQFSNSRSEMNVSTLELGDSALYLCASSPQDPGGTEAFFGQGTRLTVV.

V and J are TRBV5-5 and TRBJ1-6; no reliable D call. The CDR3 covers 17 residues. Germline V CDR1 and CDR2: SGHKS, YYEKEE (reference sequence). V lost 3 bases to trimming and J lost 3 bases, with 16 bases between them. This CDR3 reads CASSSTAHLYYNSPLHF. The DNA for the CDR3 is TGTGCCAGCAGCTCGACCGCACACCTCTACTATAATTCACCCCTCCACTTT.

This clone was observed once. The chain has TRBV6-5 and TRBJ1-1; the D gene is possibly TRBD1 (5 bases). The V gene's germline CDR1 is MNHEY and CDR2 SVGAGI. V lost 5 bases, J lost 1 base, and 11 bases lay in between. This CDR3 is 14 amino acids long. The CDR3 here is CASSRTGGNTEAFF. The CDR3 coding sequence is TGTGCCAGCAGTCGTACAGGAGGGAACACTGAAGCTTTCTTT.

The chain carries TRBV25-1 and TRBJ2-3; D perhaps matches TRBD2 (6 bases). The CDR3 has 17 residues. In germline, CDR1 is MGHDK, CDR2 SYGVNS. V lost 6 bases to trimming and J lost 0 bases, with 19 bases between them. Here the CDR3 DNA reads TGTGCCAGCAGCCCTGGGACTTGGGGACGTAGCACAGATACGCAGTATTTT. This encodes CASSPGTWGRSTDTQYF.

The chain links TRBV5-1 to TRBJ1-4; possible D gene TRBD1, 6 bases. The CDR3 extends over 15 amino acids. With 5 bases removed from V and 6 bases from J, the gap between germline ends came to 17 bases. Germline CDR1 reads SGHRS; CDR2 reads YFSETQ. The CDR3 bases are TGCGCCAGCAGTTCTTTCGGGGGGCATGATGAAAAACTGTTTTTT. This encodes CASSSFGGHDEKLFF.

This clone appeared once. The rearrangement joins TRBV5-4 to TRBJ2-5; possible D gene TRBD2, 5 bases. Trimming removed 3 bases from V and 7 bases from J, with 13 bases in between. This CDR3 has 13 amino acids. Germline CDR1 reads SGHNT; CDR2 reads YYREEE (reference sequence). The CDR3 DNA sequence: TGTGCCAGCAGCTCCGACCCGGAGGTGACCCAGTACTTC. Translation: CASSSDPEVTQYF.

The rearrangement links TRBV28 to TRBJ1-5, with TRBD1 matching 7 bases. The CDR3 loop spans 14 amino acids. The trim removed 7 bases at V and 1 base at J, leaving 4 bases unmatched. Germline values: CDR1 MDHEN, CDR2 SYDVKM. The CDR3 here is CASNQGVSNQPQHF. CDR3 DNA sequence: TGTGCCAGCAACCAGGGGGTGAGCAATCAGCCCCAGCATTTT.

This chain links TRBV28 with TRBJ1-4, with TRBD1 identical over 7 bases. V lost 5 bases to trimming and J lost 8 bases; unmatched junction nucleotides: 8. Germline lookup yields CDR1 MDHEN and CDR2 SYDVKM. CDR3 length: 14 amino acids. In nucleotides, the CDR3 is TGTGCCAGCAGTCGACAGGGCGATGGGGAAAAACTGTTTTTT. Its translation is CASSRQGDGEKLFF.

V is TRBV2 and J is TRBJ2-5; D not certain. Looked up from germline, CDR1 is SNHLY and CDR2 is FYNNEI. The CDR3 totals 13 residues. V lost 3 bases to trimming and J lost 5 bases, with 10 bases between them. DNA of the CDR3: TGTGCCAGCAGTGATTCTGGAAGGGAGACCCAGTACTTC. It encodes CASSDSGRETQYF.

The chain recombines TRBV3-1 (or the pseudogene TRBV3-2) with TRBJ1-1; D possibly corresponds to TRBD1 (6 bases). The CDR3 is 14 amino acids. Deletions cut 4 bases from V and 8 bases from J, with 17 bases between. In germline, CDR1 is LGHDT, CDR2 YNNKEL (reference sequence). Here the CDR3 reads CASSPHLGGLEAFF. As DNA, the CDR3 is TGTGCCAGCAGCCCGCATTTGGGGGGGCTCGAAGCTTTCTTT.

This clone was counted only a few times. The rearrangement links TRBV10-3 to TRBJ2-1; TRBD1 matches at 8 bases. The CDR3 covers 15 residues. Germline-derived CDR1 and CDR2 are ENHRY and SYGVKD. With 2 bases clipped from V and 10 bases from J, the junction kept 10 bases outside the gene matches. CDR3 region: CAISEPDRDPSEQFF. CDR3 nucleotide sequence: TGTGCCATCAGTGAGCCGGACAGGGACCCTAGCGAGCAGTTCTTC.

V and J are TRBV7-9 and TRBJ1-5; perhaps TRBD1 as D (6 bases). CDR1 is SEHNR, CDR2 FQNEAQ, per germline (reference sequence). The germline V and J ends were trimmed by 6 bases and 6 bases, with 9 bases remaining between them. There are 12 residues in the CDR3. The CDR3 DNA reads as TGTGCCAGCAGTTTCAGGGGTCAGCCCCAGCATTTT. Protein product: CASSFRGQPQHF.

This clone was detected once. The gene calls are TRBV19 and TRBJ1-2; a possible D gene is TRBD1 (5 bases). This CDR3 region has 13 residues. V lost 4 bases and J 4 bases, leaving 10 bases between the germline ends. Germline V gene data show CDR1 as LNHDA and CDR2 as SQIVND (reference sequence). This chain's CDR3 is CASSNRGGYGYTF. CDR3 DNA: TGTGCCAGTAGTAACCGGGGCGGCTATGGCTACACCTTC.

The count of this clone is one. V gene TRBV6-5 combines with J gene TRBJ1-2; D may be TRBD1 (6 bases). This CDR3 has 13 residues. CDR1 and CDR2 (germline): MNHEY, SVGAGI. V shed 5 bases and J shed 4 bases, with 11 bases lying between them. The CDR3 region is CASSKQGAYGYTF. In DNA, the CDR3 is TGTGCCAGCAGTAAACAGGGCGCCTATGGCTACACCTTC.